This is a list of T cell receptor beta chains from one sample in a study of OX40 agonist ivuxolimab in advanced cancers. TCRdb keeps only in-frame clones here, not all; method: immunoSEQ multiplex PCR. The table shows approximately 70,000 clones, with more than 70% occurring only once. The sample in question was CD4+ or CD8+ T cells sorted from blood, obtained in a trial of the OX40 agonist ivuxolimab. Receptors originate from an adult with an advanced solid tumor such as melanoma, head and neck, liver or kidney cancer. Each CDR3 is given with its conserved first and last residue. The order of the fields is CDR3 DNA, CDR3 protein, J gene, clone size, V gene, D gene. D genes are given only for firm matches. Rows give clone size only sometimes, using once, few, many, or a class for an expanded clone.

DNA: TGCGCCAGCAGCGGGGGACAGGGTGTAGCAGATACGCAGTATTTT; CDR3: CASSGGQGVADTQYF; J: TRBJ2-3; size: .; V: TRBV5-1; D: TRBD1
DNA: TGTGCCAGCAGCGTACTGTCCCCTGTCACAGATACGCAGTATTTT; CDR3: CASSVLSPVTDTQYF; J: TRBJ2-3; size: .; V: TRBV9; D: .
DNA: TGTGCCTGGATTCGGGGACAGGGGGCTAGAGGCTACACCTTC; CDR3: CAWIRGQGARGYTF; J: TRBJ1-2; size: .; V: TRBV30; D: TRBD1
DNA: TGTGCCAGCAGGGGACAGGGGAGCTCACCCCTCCACTTT; CDR3: CASRGQGSSPLHF; J: TRBJ1-6; size: .; V: TRBV27; D: TRBD1
DNA: TGTGCCAGCAGTTCGACAGGGACGGCCTACGAGCAGTACTTC; CDR3: CASSSTGTAYEQYF; J: TRBJ2-7; size: few; V: TRBV27; D: TRBD1
DNA: TGTGCCAGCAGCTTAGAGGGAGGGATCGGCTATGGCTACACCTTC; CDR3: CASSLEGGIGYGYTF; J: TRBJ1-2; size: .; V: TRBV7-3; D: .
DNA: TGTGCCATCGTGGGATACACCGGGGAGCTGTTTTTT; CDR3: CAIVGYTGELFF; J: TRBJ2-2; size: .; V: TRBV10-3; D: .
DNA: TGTGCCAGCAGCTTATGGGGTCCCTCCTACGAGCAGTACTTC; CDR3: CASSLWGPSYEQYF; J: TRBJ2-7; size: .; V: TRBV7-2; D: .
DNA: TGTGCCAGCAGCTGGGACAGGGTTCCCACCGGGGAGCTGTTTTTT; CDR3: CASSWDRVPTGELFF; J: TRBJ2-2; size: .; V: TRBV7-2; D: TRBD1
DNA: TGTGCCAGCAGCGAACGGGGGAGCAATCAGCCCCAGCATTTT; CDR3: CASSERGSNQPQHF; J: TRBJ1-5; size: .; V: TRBV11-2; D: .
DNA: TGTGCCAGCAGCCAAGATCCCGGGGCGATCTACGAGCAGTACTTC; CDR3: CASSQDPGAIYEQYF; J: TRBJ2-7; size: .; V: TRBV4-2; D: .
DNA: TGTGCCAGCAGCCCCGGGACAGAAGAGACCCAGTACTTC; CDR3: CASSPGTEETQYF; J: TRBJ2-5; size: .; V: TRBV7-2; D: TRBD1
DNA: TGTGCCAGCACCGACCTGGGCCTAATTAACACTGAAGCTTTCTTT; CDR3: CASTDLGLINTEAFF; J: TRBJ1-1; size: .; V: TRBV5-4; D: .
DNA: TGTGCCAGCAGTAACCCCCGGACAGGGGCCTACGAGCAGTACTTC; CDR3: CASSNPRTGAYEQYF; J: TRBJ2-7; size: .; V: TRBV28; D: TRBD1
DNA: TGCGCCAGCAGCTCGGGACAGGGGGCGGACGGGGAGCTGTTTTTT; CDR3: CASSSGQGADGELFF; J: TRBJ2-2; size: .; V: TRBV5-1; D: TRBD1
DNA: TGTGCCAGCAGCTCGCCGGGGGAACCGTTTTACGAGCAGTACTTC; CDR3: CASSSPGEPFYEQYF; J: TRBJ2-7; size: .; V: TRBV5-6; D: .
DNA: TGTGCCACCTCCAAGTCCAAGTCGGCGGGGATTAGCACAGATACGCAGTATTTT; CDR3: CATSKSKSAGISTDTQYF; J: TRBJ2-3; size: .; V: TRBV19; D: .
DNA: TGTGCCAGCAGCTTACGGGGAGGTGGGGCCAACGTCCTGACTTTC; CDR3: CASSLRGGGANVLTF; J: TRBJ2-6; size: .; V: TRBV11-2; D: .
DNA: TGTGCCAGCAGTTTTTGGGGGGTCACCGGGGAGCTGTTTTTT; CDR3: CASSFWGVTGELFF; J: TRBJ2-2; size: once; V: TRBV28; D: .
DNA: TGTGCCAGCACCCACGGGGCAGGGCGGTGGGAGACTGAAGCTTTCTTT; CDR3: CASTHGAGRWETEAFF; J: TRBJ1-1; size: .; V: TRBV6-6; D: .
DNA: TGTGCCAGCAGTTTATCGACCGAGTACCCGTGGTATGGCTACACCTTC; CDR3: CASSLSTEYPWYGYTF; J: TRBJ1-2; size: .; V: TRBV27; D: .
DNA: TGCGCCAGCAGCTTGGGGGATCTCGGCTACACCTTC; CDR3: CASSLGDLGYTF; J: TRBJ1-2; size: .; V: TRBV5-1; D: .
DNA: TGTGCCAGCAGCCATCATCGGGACAGGGGTCCCGGGGAGCTGTTTTTT; CDR3: CASSHHRDRGPGELFF; J: TRBJ2-2; size: .; V: TRBV4-2; D: TRBD1